These T cell receptor beta chains were read from a single sample in a study of a mutant IDH1 vaccine in newly diagnosed glioma. Their specific antigens are unknown. TCRdb's table, derived via immunoSEQ multiplex PCR, lists solely in-frame clones and lacks some. The sample lists roughly 72,000 clones, more than 85% occurring once. The sample in question was PBMCs, obtained from a glioma patient whose treatment included an IDH1 peptide vaccine. These TCRs come from a woman between 45 and 65 years old with glioma. CDR3s include the opening cysteine and the closing phenylalanine or tryptophan. D genes are given only for firm matches. For some rows the clone size is stated as once, few or many, or as a class when expanded; others skip it.

j_gene | v_gene | d_gene | abundance | CDR3nt | CDR3aa
TRBJ1-3 | TRBV28 | - | - | TGTGCCAGCGCGTCCGGAGGGACTGGAAACACCATATATTTT | CASASGGTGNTIYF
TRBJ2-3 | TRBV9 | - | - | TGTGCCAGCAGCGTATCTTATTCGGCGGATACGCAGTATTTT | CASSVSYSADTQYF
TRBJ2-7 | TRBV9 | TRBD2 | - | TGTGCCAGCTCCCGTCGGGGGGGTTACGAGCAGTACTTC | CASSRRGGYEQYF
TRBJ2-7 | TRBV5-1 | - | - | TGCGCCAGCAGCTTGGACACTCAGAGGGGCTCCTACGAGCAGTACTTC | CASSLDTQRGSYEQYF
TRBJ1-3 | TRBV9 | - | once | TGTGCCAGCAGTGATTCGGGCTACTCTGGAAACACCATATATTTT | CASSDSGYSGNTIYF
TRBJ2-3 | TRBV4-1 | TRBD2 | - | TGCGCCAGCAGCCAAGATAGCCGGGACTACACAGATACGCAGTATTTT | CASSQDSRDYTDTQYF
TRBJ2-7 | TRBV5-4 | TRBD1 | - | TGTGCCAGCAGCTCATCCGGGACAGGGCAGTCCTACGAGCAGTACTTC | CASSSSGTGQSYEQYF
TRBJ2-3 | TRBV7-9 | TRBD2 | - | TGTGCCAGCAGCTTCGGACTAGCAGCCGGCACAGATACGCAGTATTTT | CASSFGLAAGTDTQYF
TRBJ2-5 | TRBV18 | TRBD2 | - | TGTGCCAGCTCATTTACCGGGACTAGTTACCAAGAGACCCAGTACTTC | CASSFTGTSYQETQYF
TRBJ1-1 | TRBV10-3 | - | - | TGTGCCATCACCGAGACAGACGGTTACACTGAAGCTTTCTTT | CAITETDGYTEAFF
TRBJ1-1 | TRBV28 | - | - | TGTGCCAGCAGCCAGACAGGGAACACTGAAGCTTTCTTT | CASSQTGNTEAFF
TRBJ2-7 | TRBV7-8 | - | - | TGTGCCAGCAGCTTAGCCCCGACTGTTAGCTCCTACGAGCAGTACTTC | CASSLAPTVSSYEQYF
TRBJ1-6 | TRBV19 | - | - | TGTGCCAGTAAGAACGGTCAGGGCGTGTCACCCCTCCACTTT | CASKNGQGVSPLHF